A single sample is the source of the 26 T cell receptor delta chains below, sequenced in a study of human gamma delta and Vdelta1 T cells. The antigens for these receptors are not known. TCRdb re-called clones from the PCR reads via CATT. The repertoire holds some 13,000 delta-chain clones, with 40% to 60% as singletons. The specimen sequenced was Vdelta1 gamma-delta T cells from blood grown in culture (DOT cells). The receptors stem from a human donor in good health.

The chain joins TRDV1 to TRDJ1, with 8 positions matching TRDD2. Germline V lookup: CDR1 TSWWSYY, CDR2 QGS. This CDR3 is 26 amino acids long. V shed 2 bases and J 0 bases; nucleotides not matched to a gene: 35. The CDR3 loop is CALGEMVLPTECGVGWENRYTDKLIF. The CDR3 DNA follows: TGTGCTCTTGGGGAAATGGTACTTCCTACGGAGTGTGGGGTCGGCTGGGAGAACCGGTACACCGATAAACTCATCTTT.

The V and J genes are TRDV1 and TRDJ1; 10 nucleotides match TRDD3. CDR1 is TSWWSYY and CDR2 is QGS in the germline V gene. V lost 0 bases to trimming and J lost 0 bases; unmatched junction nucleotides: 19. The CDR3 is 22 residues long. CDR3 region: CALGELQITIPPTGGYTDKLIF. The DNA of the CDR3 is TGTGCTCTTGGGGAACTTCAGATTACTATACCCCCGACTGGGGGATACACCGATAAACTCATCTTT.

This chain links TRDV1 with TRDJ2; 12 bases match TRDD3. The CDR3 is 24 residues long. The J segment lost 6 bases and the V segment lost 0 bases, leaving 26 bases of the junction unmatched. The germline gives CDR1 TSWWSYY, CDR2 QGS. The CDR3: CALGELAHFLRFLLGDTSAAQLFF. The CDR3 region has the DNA TGTGCTCTTGGGGAACTAGCTCACTTCCTACGGTTTCTACTGGGGGATACTTCGGCAGCACAACTCTTCTTT.

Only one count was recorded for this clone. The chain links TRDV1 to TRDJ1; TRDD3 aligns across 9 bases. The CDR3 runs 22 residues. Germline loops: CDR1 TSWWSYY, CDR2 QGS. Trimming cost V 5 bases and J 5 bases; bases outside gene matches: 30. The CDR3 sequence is CALGLKKGIPYGDTCGGDKLIF. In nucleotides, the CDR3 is TGTGCTCTTGGGCTGAAAAAGGGGATCCCCTACGGGGATACGTGCGGGGGTGATAAACTCATCTTT.

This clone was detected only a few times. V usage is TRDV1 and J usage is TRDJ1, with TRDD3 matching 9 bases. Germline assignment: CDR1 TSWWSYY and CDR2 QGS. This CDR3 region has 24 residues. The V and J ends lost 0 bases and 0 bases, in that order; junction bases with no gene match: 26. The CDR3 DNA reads TGTGCTCTTGGGGAACTTAACCTACGAGGGGTGTACTGGGGGACCTCGTTGTACACCGATAAACTCATCTTT. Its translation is CALGELNLRGVYWGTSLYTDKLIF.

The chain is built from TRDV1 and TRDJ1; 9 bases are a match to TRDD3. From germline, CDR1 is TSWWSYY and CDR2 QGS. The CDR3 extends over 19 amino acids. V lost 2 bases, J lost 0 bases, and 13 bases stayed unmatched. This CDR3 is CALGEGPGDTPLYTDKLIF. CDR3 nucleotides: TGTGCTCTTGGGGAAGGGCCGGGGGATACTCCTTTGTACACCGATAAACTCATCTTT.

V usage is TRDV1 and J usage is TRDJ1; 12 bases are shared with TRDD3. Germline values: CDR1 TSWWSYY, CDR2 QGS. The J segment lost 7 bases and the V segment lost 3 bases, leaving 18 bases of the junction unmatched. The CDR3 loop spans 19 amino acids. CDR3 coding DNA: TGTGCTCTTGGGGATCCATCGCCACGTACTGGGGGATACATCGGTAAACTCATCTTT. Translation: CALGDPSPRTGGYIGKLIF.

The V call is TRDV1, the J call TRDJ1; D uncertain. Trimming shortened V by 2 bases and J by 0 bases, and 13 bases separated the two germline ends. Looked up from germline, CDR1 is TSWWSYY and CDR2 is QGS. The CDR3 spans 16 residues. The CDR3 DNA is TGTGCTCTTGGGGAAAGAGGCCCAGGATACACCGATAAACTCATCTTT. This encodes CALGERGPGYTDKLIF.

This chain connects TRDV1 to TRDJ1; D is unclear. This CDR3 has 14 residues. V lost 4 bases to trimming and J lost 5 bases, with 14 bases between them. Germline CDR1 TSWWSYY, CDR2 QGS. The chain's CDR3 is CALGGRTVKDKLIF. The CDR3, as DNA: TGTGCTCTTGGGGGTCGAACCGTGAAAGATAAACTCATCTTT.

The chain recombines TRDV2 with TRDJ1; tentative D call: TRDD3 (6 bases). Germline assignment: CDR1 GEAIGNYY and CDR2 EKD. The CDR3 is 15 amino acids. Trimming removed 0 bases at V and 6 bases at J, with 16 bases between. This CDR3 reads CACDTVRYWEHKLIF. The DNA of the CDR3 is TGTGCCTGTGACACCGTCCGGTACTGGGAACATAAACTCATCTTT.

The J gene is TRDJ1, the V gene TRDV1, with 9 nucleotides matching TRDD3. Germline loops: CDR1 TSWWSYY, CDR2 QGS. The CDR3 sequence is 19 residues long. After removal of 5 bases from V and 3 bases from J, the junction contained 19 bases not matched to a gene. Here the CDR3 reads CALGPGGAPNGGYADKLIF. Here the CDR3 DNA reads TGTGCTCTTGGGCCCGGGGGGGCTCCCAATGGGGGATATGCCGATAAACTCATCTTT.

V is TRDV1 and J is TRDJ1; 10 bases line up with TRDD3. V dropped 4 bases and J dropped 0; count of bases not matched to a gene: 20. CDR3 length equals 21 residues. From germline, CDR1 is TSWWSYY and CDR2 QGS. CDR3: CALGAKTGDTLYKGNTDKLIF. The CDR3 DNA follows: TGTGCTCTTGGGGCAAAGACGGGGGATACGCTGTATAAGGGCAACACCGATAAACTCATCTTT.

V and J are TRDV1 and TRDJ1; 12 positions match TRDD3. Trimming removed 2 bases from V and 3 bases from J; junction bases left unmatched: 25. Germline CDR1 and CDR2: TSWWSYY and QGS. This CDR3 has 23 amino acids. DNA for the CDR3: TGTGCTCTTGGGGAATTCCCCCCGGCTTCCGATACTGGGGGATACCATGTTGCCGATAAACTCATCTTT. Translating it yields CALGEFPPASDTGGYHVADKLIF.

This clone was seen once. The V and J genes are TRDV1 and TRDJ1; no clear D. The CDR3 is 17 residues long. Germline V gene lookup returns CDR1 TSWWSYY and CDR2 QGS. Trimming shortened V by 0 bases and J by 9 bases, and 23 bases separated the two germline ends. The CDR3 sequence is CALGELEEWTGLWELIF. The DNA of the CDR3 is TGTGCTCTTGGGGAACTAGAAGAGTGGACAGGGCTTTGGGAACTCATCTTT.

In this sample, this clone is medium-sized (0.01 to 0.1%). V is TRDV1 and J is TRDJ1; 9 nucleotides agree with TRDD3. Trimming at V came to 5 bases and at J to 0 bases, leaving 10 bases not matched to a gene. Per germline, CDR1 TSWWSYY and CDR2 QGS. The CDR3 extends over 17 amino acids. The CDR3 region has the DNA TGTGCTCTTGGGAACCGTACTGGGGGAGTCTACACCGATAAACTCATCTTT. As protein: CALGNRTGGVYTDKLIF.

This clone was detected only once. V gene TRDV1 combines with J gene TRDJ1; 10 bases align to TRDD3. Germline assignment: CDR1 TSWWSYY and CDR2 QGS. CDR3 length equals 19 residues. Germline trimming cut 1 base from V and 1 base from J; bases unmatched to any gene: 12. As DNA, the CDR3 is TGTGCTCTTGGGGAACATACCTACACAACTGGGGGATTCACCGATAAACTCATCTTT. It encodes CALGEHTYTTGGFTDKLIF.

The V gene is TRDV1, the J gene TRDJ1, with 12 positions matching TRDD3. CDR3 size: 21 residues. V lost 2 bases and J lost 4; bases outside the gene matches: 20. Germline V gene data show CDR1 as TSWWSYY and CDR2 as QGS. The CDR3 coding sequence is TGTGCTCTTGGGGAAATGCCCCGAGTACTGGGGGATACTGGGGCCATCGATAAACTCATCTTT. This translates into CALGEMPRVLGDTGAIDKLIF.

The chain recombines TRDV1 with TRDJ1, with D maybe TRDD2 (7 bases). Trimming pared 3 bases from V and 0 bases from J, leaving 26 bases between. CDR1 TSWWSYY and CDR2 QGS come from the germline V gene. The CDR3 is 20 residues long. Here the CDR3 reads CALGEGHFLERGEDTDKLIF. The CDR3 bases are TGTGCTCTTGGGGAGGGGCACTTCCTAGAGAGGGGGGAGGACACCGATAAACTCATCTTT.

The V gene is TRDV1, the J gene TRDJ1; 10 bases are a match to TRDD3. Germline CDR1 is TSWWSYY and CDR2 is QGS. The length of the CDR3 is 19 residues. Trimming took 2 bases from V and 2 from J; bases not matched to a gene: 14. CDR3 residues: CALGEKPVNWGIWTDKLIF. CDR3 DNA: TGTGCTCTTGGGGAAAAGCCCGTAAACTGGGGGATCTGGACCGATAAACTCATCTTT.

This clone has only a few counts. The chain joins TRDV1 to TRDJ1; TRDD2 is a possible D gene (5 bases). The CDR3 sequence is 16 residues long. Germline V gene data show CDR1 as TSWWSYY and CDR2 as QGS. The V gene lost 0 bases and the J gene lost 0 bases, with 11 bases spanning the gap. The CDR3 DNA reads TGTGCTCTTGGGGAACTGCCCCCTACGAACACCGATAAACTCATCTTT. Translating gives CALGELPPTNTDKLIF.

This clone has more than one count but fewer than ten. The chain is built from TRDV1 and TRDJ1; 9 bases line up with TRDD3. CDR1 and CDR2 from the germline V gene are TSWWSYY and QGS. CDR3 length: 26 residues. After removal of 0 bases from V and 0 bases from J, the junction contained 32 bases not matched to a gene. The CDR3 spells CALGELERALPLGWGIVGRDTDKLIF. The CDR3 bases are TGTGCTCTTGGGGAACTGGAACGTGCCCTACCTCTGGGTTGGGGGATAGTAGGACGGGACACCGATAAACTCATCTTT.

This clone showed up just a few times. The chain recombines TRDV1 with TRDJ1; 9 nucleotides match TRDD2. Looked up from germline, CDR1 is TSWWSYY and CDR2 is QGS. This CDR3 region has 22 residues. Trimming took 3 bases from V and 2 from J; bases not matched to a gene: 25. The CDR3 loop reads CALGDLPSYGYGGIPLTDKLIF. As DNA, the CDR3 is TGTGCTCTTGGGGACTTACCTTCCTACGGGTATGGAGGGATACCCCTGACCGATAAACTCATCTTT.

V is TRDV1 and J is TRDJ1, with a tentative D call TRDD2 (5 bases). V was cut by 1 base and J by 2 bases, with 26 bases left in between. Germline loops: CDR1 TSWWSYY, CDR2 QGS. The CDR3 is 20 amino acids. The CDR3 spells CALGEPTGLHLYGGTDKLIF. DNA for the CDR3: TGTGCTCTTGGGGAACCCACCGGCCTTCACCTTTATGGTGGTACCGATAAACTCATCTTT.

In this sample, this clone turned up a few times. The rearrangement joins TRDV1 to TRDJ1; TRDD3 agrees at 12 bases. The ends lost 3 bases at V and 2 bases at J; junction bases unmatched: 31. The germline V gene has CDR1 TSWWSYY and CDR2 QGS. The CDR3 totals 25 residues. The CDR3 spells CALGDPSPILGGSLGDTMGTDKLIF. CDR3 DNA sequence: TGTGCTCTTGGGGACCCATCCCCCATTCTAGGAGGTTCCCTGGGGGATACGATGGGGACCGATAAACTCATCTTT.

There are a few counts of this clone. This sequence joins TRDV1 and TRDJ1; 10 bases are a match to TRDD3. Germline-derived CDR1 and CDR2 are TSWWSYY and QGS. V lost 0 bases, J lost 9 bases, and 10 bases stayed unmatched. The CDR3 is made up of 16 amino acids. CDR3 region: CALGELVVGGYKELIF. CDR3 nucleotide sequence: TGTGCTCTTGGGGAACTAGTTGTTGGGGGATACAAGGAACTCATCTTT.

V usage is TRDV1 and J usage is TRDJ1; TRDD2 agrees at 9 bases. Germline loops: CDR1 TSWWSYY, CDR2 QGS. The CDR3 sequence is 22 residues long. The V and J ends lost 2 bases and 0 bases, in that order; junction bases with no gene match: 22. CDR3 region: CALGETRAFLRLGIGNTDKLIF. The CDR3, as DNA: TGTGCTCTTGGGGAAACAAGGGCCTTCCTACGCCTGGGGATAGGGAACACCGATAAACTCATCTTT.